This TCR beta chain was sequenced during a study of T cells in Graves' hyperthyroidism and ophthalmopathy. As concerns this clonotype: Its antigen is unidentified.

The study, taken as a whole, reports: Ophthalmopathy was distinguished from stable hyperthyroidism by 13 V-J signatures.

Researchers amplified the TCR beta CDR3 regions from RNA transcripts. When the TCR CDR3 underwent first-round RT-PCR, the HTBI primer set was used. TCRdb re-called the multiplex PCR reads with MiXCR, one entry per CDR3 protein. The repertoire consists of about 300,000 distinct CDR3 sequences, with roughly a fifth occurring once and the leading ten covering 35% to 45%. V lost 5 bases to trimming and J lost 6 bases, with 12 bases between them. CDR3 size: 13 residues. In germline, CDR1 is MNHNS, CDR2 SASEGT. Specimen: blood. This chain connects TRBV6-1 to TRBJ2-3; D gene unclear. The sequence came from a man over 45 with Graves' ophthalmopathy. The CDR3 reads CASSRVGGDTQYF. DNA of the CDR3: TGTGCCAGCAGTCGGGTGGGTGGGGATACGCAGTATTTT.